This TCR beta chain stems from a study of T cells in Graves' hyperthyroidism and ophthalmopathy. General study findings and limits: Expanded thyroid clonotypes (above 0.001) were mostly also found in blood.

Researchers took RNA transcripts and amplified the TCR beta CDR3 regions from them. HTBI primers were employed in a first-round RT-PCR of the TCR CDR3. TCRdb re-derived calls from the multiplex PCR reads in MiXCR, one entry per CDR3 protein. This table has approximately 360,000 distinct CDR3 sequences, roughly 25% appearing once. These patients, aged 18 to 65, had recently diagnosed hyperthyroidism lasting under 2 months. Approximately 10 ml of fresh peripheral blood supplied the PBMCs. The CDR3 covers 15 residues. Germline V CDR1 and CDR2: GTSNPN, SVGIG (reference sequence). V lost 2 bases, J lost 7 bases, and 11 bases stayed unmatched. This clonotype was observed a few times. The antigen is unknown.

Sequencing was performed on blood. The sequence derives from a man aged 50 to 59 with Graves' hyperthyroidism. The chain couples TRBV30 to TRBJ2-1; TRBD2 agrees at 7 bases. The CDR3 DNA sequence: TGTGCCTGGAGTTTCGGGGGAGGGCGTGAGAATGAGCAGTTCTTC. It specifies CAWSFGGGRENEQFF.